Listed here is a single T cell receptor beta chain. Its antigen is not identified. This record comes from a study of shared clonotypes between healthy human individuals. Study in general: Each donor's CD4 naive and CD4 memory cells filled three plates apiece, CD8 naive two, and CD8 memory one.

V was cut by 0 bases and J by 3 bases, with 9 bases left in between. Germline CDR1 and CDR2: MNHEY and SVGAGI. The CDR3 covers 14 residues. Assay: immunoSEQ multiplex PCR; the TCRdb copy retains only in-frame clones and omits some. The repertoire holds some 1.5 million clones, with roughly 96% as singletons. Findings and limits, study-wide: It was observed that 5% to 6.5% of naive CD4 clonotypes were shared across several donors.

This TCR was sampled from a man aged 25 to 40 in good health. The sequencing sample was made of naive CD4+ T cells sorted from blood. Subset in this sample: CD45RA+ positively selected. This chain uses TRBV6-5 with TRBJ2-7; D not resolved. CDR3 DNA: TGTGCCAGCAGTTACTCGAAGGTGGGCTACGAGCAGTACTTC. Translation gives CASSYSKVGYEQYF.